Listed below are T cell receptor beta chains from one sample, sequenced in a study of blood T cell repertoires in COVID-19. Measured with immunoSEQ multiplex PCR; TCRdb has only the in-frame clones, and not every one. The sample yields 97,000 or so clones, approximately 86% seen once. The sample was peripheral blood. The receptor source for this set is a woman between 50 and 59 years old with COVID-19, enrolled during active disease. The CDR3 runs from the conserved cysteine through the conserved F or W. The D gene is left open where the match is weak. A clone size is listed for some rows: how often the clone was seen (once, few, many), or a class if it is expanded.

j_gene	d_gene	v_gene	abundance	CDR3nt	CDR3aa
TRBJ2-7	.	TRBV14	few	TGTGCCAGCAGTCCAAAAGGGACAAGGAAGTACTTC	CASSPKGTRKYF
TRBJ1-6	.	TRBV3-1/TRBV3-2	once	TGTGCCAGCAGCCAAGATCAATGGGCAGGGTCGGATTCACCCCTCCACTTT	CASSQDQWAGSDSPLHF
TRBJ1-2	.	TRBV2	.	TGTGCCAGCAGTGAAAGGGGCATTAACTATGGCTACACTTTC	CASSERGINYGYTF
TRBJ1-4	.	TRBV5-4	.	TGTGCCAGCAGCTTGGGGGAGGAGGGAAAACTGTTTTTT	CASSLGEEGKLFF
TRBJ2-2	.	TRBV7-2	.	TGTGCCAGCAGCCCAAGCCGGACAGCGGGATGGACCGGGGAGCTGTTTTTT	CASSPSRTAGWTGELFF
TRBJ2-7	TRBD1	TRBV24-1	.	TGTGCCACCAGTGACCCGGACAGGGGGCAAGACGAGCAGTACTTC	CATSDPDRGQDEQYF
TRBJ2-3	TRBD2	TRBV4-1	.	TGCGCCAGCAGCCAGGTACTAGCGACAGATACGCAGTATTTT	CASSQVLATDTQYF
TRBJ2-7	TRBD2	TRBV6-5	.	TGTGCCAGCAGACCCGGGACTAGCTACGAGCAGTACTTC	CASRPGTSYEQYF
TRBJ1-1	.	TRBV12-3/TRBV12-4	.	TGTGCCAGCAGGAACACAAACACTGAAGCTTTCTTT	CASRNTNTEAFF
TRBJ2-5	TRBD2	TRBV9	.	TGTGCCAGCAGCCGGTTCGGGGGGAAAGAGACCCAGTACTTC	CASSRFGGKETQYF
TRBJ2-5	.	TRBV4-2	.	TGTGCCAGCAGCCATACCCGGGGTTCTCAAGAGACCCAGTACTTC	CASSHTRGSQETQYF
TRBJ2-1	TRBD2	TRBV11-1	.	TGTGCCAGCAGCTTAGCCGCTAGCGGGAGATACAATGAGCAGTTCTTC	CASSLAASGRYNEQFF
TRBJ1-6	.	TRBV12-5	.	TGTGCTAGTGGTTTGGCAGGGGCTGATTTAAATTCACCCCTCCACTTT	CASGLAGADLNSPLHF
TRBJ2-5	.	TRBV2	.	TGTGCCAGCCAACAGGGACGAGAGACCCAGTACTTC	CASQQGRETQYF
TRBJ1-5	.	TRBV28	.	TGTGCCAGCAGTTTACAGAGGTTTGCCAATCAGCCCCAGCATTTT	CASSLQRFANQPQHF
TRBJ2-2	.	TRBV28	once	TGTGCCAGCAGTTACCTTATGGGGGGGAACACCGGGGAGCTGTTTTTT	CASSYLMGGNTGELFF
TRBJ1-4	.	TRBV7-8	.	TGTGCCAGCAGCCCCCCCGGGGGGGTTTATGAAAAACTGTTTTTT	CASSPPGGVYEKLFF
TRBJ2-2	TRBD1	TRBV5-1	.	TGCGCCAGCAGGCTATCAGGGACAGGGAGCACCGGGGAGCTGTTTTTT	CASRLSGTGSTGELFF
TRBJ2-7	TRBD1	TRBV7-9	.	TGTGCCAGCAGCTCCCGGGACAGCTCCTACGAGCAGTACTTC	CASSSRDSSYEQYF
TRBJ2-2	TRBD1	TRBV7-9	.	TGTGCCAGCCTGGGGCGGCAAAGACAGGGCTACACCGGGGAGCTGTTTTTT	CASLGRQRQGYTGELFF
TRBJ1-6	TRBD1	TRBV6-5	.	TGTGCCAGCAGTTACAGACAGGGGAAATCACCCCTCCACTTT	CASSYRQGKSPLHF
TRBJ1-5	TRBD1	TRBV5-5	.	TGTGCCAGCAGCCCTGTCGGACAGGGGGGGATGGCCCAGCATTTT	CASSPVGQGGMAQHF
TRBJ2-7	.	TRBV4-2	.	TGTGCCAGCAGCCAAGAAGGGGCCGAGCAGTACTTC	CASSQEGAEQYF
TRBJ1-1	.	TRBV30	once	TGTGCCTGGAGGGGGACAGAAGCTTTCTTT	CAWRGTEAFF
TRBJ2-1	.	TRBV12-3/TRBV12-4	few	TGTGCCAGCAGTTTTTTCAGGGGTGGTGAGCAGTTCTTC	CASSFFRGGEQFF
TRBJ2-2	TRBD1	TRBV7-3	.	TGTGCCAGCAGCTCGTCCGGGACAGGGGTTACCGGGGAGCTGTTTTTT	CASSSSGTGVTGELFF
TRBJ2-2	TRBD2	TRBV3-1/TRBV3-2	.	TGTGCCAGCAGCCACCCCCAGCGGGGGTTTGACGGGGAGCTGTTTTTT	CASSHPQRGFDGELFF
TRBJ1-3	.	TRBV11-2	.	TGTGCCAGCAGCTCCACCGGCGGTCTGTCTGGAAACACCATATATTTT	CASSSTGGLSGNTIYF
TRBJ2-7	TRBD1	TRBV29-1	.	TGCAGCGTTGAAAGCCGGCAGGGGGATTACGGGCAGTACTTC	CSVESRQGDYGQYF
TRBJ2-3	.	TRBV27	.	TGTGCCAGCGCCTACGAAGGGGGTAGCACAGATACGCAGTATTTT	CASAYEGGSTDTQYF
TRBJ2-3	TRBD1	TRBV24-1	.	TGTGCCACCAGTGATCACGACACAGGGGCGGCGCAGTATTTT	CATSDHDTGAAQYF
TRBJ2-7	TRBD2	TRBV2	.	TGTGCCAGCACCCGGACTAGCGGGGCTTACGAGCAGTACTTC	CASTRTSGAYEQYF
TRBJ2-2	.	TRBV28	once	TGTGCCAGCAATCGACTAGACACCGGGGAGCTGTTTTTT	CASNRLDTGELFF
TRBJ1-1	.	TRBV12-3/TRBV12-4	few	TGTGCCAGCAGTTCACTAGACAGGACTGAAGCTTTCTTT	CASSSLDRTEAFF
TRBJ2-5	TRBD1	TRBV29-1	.	TGCAGCGTTGGACAGGGGGGGACCCAGTACTTC	CSVGQGGTQYF
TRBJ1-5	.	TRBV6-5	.	TGTGCCAGCACTGGAGGGCAAGGGGGCAATCAGCCCCAGCATTTT	CASTGGQGGNQPQHF
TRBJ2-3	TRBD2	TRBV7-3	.	TGTGCCAGCAGCCAGGGACTAGCGGGGGGGCCAGATACGCAGTATTTT	CASSQGLAGGPDTQYF
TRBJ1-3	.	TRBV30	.	TGTGCCTGGAGTGTACAGACCTCTGGAAACACCATATATTTT	CAWSVQTSGNTIYF
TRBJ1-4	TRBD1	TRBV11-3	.	TGTGCCAGCAGCTTCGGGAGAGCAAACAGGGGTGAAAAACTGTTTTTT	CASSFGRANRGEKLFF
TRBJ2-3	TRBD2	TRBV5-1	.	TGCGCCAGCACCCTAACTAGCGGGGAGATCACAGATACGCAGTATTTT	CASTLTSGEITDTQYF
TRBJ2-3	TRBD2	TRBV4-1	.	TGCGCCAGCAGCCAAGATCGGGCTAGCGGGGGGGCCGTGGTAGATACGCAGTATTTT	CASSQDRASGGAVVDTQYF
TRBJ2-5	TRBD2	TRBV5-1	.	TGCGCCAGCACTACTAGCGGGGGGCCGGTGTTCGAGACCCAGTACTTC	CASTTSGGPVFETQYF
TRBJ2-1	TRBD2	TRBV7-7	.	TGTGCTAGCAGTTCTAGTTGGACTAGCGGCTACAATGAGCAGTTCTTC	CASSSSWTSGYNEQFF
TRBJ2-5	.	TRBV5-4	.	TGTGCCAGCAGCTTGGTTGGACTAAGCCAAACCCAGTACTTC	CASSLVGLSQTQYF
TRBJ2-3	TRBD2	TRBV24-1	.	TGTGCCACCAGTGACGGGGGGATGGCAGATACGCAGTATTTT	CATSDGGMADTQYF
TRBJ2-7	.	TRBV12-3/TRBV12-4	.	TGTGCCAGCAGTTATGATAGTTTCTACGAGCAGTACTTC	CASSYDSFYEQYF
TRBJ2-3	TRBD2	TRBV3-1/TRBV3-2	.	TGTGCCAGCAGCCAAGATATCGTAAGACTAGCGGGGAACAACGTAATTTACACAGATACGCAGTATTTT	CASSQDIVRLAGNNVIYTDTQYF
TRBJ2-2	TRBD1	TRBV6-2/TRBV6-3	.	TGTGCCAGCAGTCAGGGACAGGGCGGGGAGCTGTTTTTT	CASSQGQGGELFF